The T cell receptor beta chain described here comes from a study of blood T cell repertoires in COVID-19. The method was immunoSEQ multiplex PCR; TCRdb's version includes in-frame clones alone and lacks a portion of them. This table has 200,000 to 250,000 clones, about four fifths appearing once. The CDR3 extends over 16 amino acids. Germline loops: CDR1 MDHEN, CDR2 SYDVKM. V dropped 5 bases and J dropped 1 base, with 15 bases sitting between them. This TCR was recovered from a woman at least 80 years old with COVID-19, enrolled during active disease. What was sequenced was peripheral blood. The chain carries TRBV28 and TRBJ2-4; the D gene is possibly TRBD1 (6 bases). CDR3 sequence: CASSKQGLGAKNIQYF. DNA for the CDR3: TGTGCCAGCAGTAAACAGGGATTAGGGGCCAAAAACATTCAGTACTTC.